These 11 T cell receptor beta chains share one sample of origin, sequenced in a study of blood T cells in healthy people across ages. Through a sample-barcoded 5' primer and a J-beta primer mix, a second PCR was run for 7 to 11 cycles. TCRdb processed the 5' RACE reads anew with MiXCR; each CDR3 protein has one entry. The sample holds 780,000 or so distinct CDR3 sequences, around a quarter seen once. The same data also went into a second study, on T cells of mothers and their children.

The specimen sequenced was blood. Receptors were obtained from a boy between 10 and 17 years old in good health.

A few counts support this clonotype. CDR3 loop: CASSYLSPLAGVNNEQFF. The CDR3 DNA reads as TGTGCCAGCAGTTACTTATCTCCACTAGCGGGAGTTAATAATGAGCAGTTCTTC. The rearrangement uses TRBV6-2 or TRBV6-3 and TRBJ2-1; 11 positions match TRBD2. The CDR3 runs 18 residues. CDR1 is MNHEY and CDR2 is SVGEGT in the germline V gene. V lost 1 base, J lost 7 bases, and 12 bases stayed unmatched.

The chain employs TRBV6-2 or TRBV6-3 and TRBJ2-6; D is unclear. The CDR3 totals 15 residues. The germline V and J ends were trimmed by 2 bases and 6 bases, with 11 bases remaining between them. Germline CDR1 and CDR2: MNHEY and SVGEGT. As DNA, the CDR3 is TGTGCCAGCAGTTACGTGGAACGTGAGGCCAACGTCCTGACTTTC. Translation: CASSYVEREANVLTF.

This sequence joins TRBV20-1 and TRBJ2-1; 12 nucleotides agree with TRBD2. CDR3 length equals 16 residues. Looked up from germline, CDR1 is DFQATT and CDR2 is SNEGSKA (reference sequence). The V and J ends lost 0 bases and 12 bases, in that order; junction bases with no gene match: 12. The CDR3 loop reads CSAREGTSGRSSGQFF. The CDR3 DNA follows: TGCAGTGCTAGAGAAGGAACTAGCGGGAGGTCTTCGGGGCAGTTCTTC.

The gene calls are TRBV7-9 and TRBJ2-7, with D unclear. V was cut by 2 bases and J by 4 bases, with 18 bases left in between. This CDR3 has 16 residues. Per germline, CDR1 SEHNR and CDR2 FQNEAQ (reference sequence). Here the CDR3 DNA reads TGTGCCAGCAGCTTATTTTTGGAGCAGCCCCAATACGAGCAGTACTTC. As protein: CASSLFLEQPQYEQYF.

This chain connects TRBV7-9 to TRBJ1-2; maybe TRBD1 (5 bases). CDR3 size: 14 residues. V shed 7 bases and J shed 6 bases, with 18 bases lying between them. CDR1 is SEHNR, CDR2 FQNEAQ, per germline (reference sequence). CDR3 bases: TGTGCCAGCAAGGATGGGGGGGACTCCCATGGCTACACCTTC. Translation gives CASKDGGDSHGYTF.

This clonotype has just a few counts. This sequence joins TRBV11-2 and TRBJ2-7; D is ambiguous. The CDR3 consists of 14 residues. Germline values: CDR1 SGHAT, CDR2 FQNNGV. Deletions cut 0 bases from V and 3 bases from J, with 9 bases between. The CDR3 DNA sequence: TGTGCCAGCAGCTTAGAGGCCACTGGCTACGAGCAGTACTTC. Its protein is CASSLEATGYEQYF. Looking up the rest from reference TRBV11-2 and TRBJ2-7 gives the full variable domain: EAGVAQSPRYKIIEKRQSVAFWCNPISGHATLYWYQQILGQGPKLLIQFQNNGVVDDSQLPKDRFSAERLKGVDSTLKIQPAKLEDSAVYLCASSLEATGYEQYFGPGTRLTVT.

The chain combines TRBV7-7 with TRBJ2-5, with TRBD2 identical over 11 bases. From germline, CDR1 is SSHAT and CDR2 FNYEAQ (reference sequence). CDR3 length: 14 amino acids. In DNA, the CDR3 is TGTGCTGGCAGCAGTAGCGGGGGGGCCGAGACCCAGTACTTC. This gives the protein CAGSSSGGAETQYF. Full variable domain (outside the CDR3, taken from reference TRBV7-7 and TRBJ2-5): GAGVSQSPRYKVTKRGQDVTLRCDPISSHATLYWYQQALGQGPEFLTYFNYEAQPDKSGLPSDRFSAERPEGSISTLTIQRTEQRDSAMYRCAGSSSGGAETQYFGPGTRLLVL.

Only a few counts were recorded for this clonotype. The CDR3 DNA sequence: TGTGCCAGCAGTTTGGACTGGGGAGGGGACATTCAGTACTTC. Protein product: CASSLDWGGDIQYF. The chain links TRBV12-3 or TRBV12-4 to TRBJ2-4; TRBD2 agrees at 7 bases. CDR3 length: 14 amino acids. The junction had 7 bases not matched to a gene; V was cut back by 3 bases and J by 8 bases.

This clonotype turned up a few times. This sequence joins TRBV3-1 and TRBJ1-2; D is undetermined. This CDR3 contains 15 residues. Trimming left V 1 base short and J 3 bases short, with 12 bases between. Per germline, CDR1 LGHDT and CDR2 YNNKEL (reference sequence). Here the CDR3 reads CASSQGLGSHYGYTF. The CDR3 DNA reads TGTGCCAGCAGCCAAGGGTTGGGCAGCCACTATGGCTACACCTTC.

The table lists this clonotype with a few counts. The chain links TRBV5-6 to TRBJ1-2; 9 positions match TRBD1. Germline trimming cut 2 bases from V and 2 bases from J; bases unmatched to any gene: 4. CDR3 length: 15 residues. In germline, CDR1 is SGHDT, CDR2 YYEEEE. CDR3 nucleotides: TGTGCCAGCAGCTTATGGGACAGGGTGAACTATGGCTACACCTTC. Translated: CASSLWDRVNYGYTF.

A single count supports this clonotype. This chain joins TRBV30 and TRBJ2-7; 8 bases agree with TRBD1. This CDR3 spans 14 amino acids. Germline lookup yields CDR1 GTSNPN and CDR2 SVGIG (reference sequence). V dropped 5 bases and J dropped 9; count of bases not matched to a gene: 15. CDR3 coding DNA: TGTGCCTGGTGTGCCGGGACAGGTGATTGCGGGCAGTACTTC. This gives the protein CAWCAGTGDCGQYF.